One and the same sample provided the 25 T cell receptor beta chains below, sequenced in a study of cytomegalovirus exposure and HLA in healthy donors. PCR involved 60 Vbeta and 13 Jbeta primers. Sequenced by immunoSEQ multiplex PCR; TCRdb stores in-frame clones only, minus some. The sample includes about 70,000 clones, approximately 90% of them seen just once. The sequenced sample consisted of PBMCs. The receptors were gathered from a woman aged 25-40 years in good health and CMV-seronegative.

This clone was detected once. At one end the junction does not follow the germline gene, possibly because of a read error. Other DNA sequences within the sample encode an identical CDR3. The chain uses TRBV29-1 and TRBJ2-7; TRBD2 is a possible D gene (6 bases). CDR1 is SQVTM, CDR2 ANQGSEA, per germline. The CDR3 spans 12 residues. The CDR3 bases are TGTAGCGTTGAAGTAGCGGATTACGAGCAGTACTTC. Its protein is CSVEVADYEQYF.

J is TRBJ2-3 and V is TRBV19, with 10 bases matching TRBD2. Trimming at V came to 6 bases and at J to 4 bases, leaving 7 bases not matched to a gene. The length of the CDR3 is 15 residues. Germline CDR1 and CDR2: LNHDA and SQIVND (reference sequence). This chain's CDR3 is CASSLTSGIADTQYF. The CDR3 region has the DNA TGTGCCAGTAGCCTTACTAGCGGGATAGCAGATACGCAGTATTTT.

The J gene is TRBJ2-7, the V gene TRBV19; tentative D call: TRBD2 (6 bases). Germline assignment: CDR1 LNHDA and CDR2 SQIVND (reference sequence). The CDR3 has 16 residues. Trimming stripped 4 bases from V and 1 base from J, with 17 bases between. The CDR3 bases are TGTGCCAGTAGTAGCTTTTCCGGGGGAGAGTCCTACGAGCAGTACTTC. Protein sequence: CASSSFSGGESYEQYF.

CDR3 in DNA: TGTGCCAGCTCACTAGGGACAGCCGAGTGGAACGAGCAGTACTTC. Its protein product is CASSLGTAEWNEQYF. The chain joins TRBV18 to TRBJ2-7; 7 positions match TRBD1. The CDR3 runs to 15 residues. V trimming: 4 bases; J trimming: 5 bases; junction bases outside the gene matches: 11. Germline V gene data show CDR1 as KGHSH and CDR2 as LQKENI.

The rearrangement joins TRBV5-1 to TRBJ2-7; TRBD1 matches at 7 bases. Germline values: CDR1 SGHRS, CDR2 YFSETQ. V lost 0 bases, J lost 6 bases, and 6 bases stayed unmatched. This CDR3 contains 14 residues. CDR3 sequence (DNA): TGCGCCAGCAGCTTGGGAGGGGGCTCGGGCGAGCAGTACTTC. Protein product: CASSLGGGSGEQYF.

The rearrangement uses TRBV6-5 and TRBJ1-2, with a weak D call TRBD1 (6 bases). In germline, CDR1 is MNHEY, CDR2 SVGAGI. Trimming shortened V by 8 bases and J by 8 bases, and 21 bases separated the two germline ends. This CDR3 is 14 amino acids long. CDR3 DNA: TGTGCCAGCTACCCCTCGGGGGGGGCTCGCGGCTACACCTTC. This encodes CASYPSGGARGYTF.

The rearrangement joins TRBV7-3 to TRBJ2-2, with a tentative D call TRBD1 (6 bases). This CDR3 comprises 17 residues. The V gene lost 4 bases and the J gene lost 3 bases, with 18 bases spanning the gap. CDR1 and CDR2 from the germline V gene are SGHTA and FQGTGA. The chain's CDR3 is CASSSLTDRRDTGELFF. CDR3 DNA: TGTGCCAGCAGCTCCCTAACCGACAGGAGAGACACCGGGGAGCTGTTTTTT. Using reference TRBV7-3 and TRBJ2-2 for the parts outside the CDR3, the full variable domain is GAGVSQTPSNKVTEKGKYVELRCDPISGHTALYWYRQSLGQGPEFLIYFQGTGAADDSGLPNDRFFAVRPEGSVSTLKIQRTERGDSAVYLCASSSLTDRRDTGELFFGEGSRLTVL.

The chain carries TRBV7-9 and TRBJ1-3, with D tentatively TRBD1 (5 bases). Trimming cost V 3 bases and J 4 bases, with 10 bases left between them. The length of the CDR3 is 14 residues. CDR1 and CDR2 (germline): SEHNR, FQNEAQ (reference sequence). This CDR3 reads CASSFGGAGNTIYF. The DNA for the CDR3 is TGTGCCAGCAGCTTCGGCGGGGCCGGAAACACCATATATTTT. The full variable domain, completed using reference TRBV7-9 and TRBJ1-3, is DTGVSQNPRHKITKRGQNVTFRCDPISEHNRLYWYRQTLGQGPEFLTYFQNEAQLEKSRLLSDRFSAERPKGSFSTLEIQRTEQGDSAMYLCASSFGGAGNTIYFGEGSWLTVV.

The chain couples TRBV7-8 to TRBJ2-5; no clear D. Germline V gives CDR1 SGHVS, CDR2 FQNEAQ. The length of the CDR3 is 15 residues. V was pared by 1 base and J by 4 bases, with 13 bases between. The CDR3 coding sequence is TGTGCCAGCAGCTTAGGGAGTCATCGTGGAGAGACCCAGTACTTC. It codes for CASSLGSHRGETQYF.

The chain combines TRBV7-2 with TRBJ2-2, with D possibly TRBD2 on 6 matching bases. The V and J ends lost 5 bases and 0 bases respectively, with 13 bases between them. Germline values: CDR1 SGHTA, CDR2 FQGNSA. CDR3 length: 16 residues. The CDR3 sequence is CASSPRGGANTGELFF. The CDR3 DNA is TGTGCCAGCAGCCCTAGGGGCGGGGCGAACACCGGGGAGCTGTTTTTT.

V is TRBV7-2 and J is TRBJ2-3; 11 bases map to TRBD2. V was pared by 5 bases and J by 3 bases, with 10 bases of the junction left unmatched. This CDR3 is built from 17 residues. CDR1 SGHTA and CDR2 FQGNSA come from the germline V gene. As DNA, the CDR3 is TGTGCCAGCAGCAGCTACCTAGCGGGAGGAGTAACAGATACGCAGTATTTT. Translated: CASSSYLAGGVTDTQYF.

V and J are TRBV7-6 and TRBJ1-2; 8 bases agree with TRBD1. The CDR3 is made up of 13 amino acids. The V and J ends lost 5 bases and 4 bases, in that order; junction bases with no gene match: 3. Per the germline V gene, CDR1 is SGHVS and CDR2 is FNYEAQ. CDR3 protein: CASSIGQGYGYTF. CDR3 in DNA: TGTGCCAGCAGCATCGGACAGGGCTATGGCTACACCTTC.

This chain uses TRBV19 with TRBJ2-7; TRBD1 aligns across 10 bases. J was trimmed by 1 base and V by 5 bases; bases with no gene match: 5. Per the germline V gene, CDR1 is LNHDA and CDR2 is SQIVND (reference sequence). The CDR3 consists of 15 residues. CDR3 sequence: CASSAGQGGSYEQYF. The CDR3 region has the DNA TGTGCCAGTAGTGCCGGACAGGGGGGGTCCTACGAGCAGTACTTC.

The chain links TRBV7-9 to TRBJ2-5, with TRBD2 as a possible D gene (5 bases). In germline, CDR1 is SEHNR, CDR2 FQNEAQ (reference sequence). The V end lost 1 base, the J end lost 1 base, and 10 bases lay between the germline ends. The length of the CDR3 is 15 residues. CDR3: CASSLEWEPQETQYF. CDR3 bases: TGTGCCAGCAGCTTAGAATGGGAGCCCCAAGAGACCCAGTACTTC.

This clone was observed a single time. The chain has TRBV4-1 and TRBJ2-2; 14 bases align to TRBD2. The CDR3 has 17 amino acids. Germline CDR1 reads MGHRA; CDR2 reads YSYEKL. The J segment lost 3 bases and the V segment lost 1 base, leaving 1 base of the junction unmatched. CDR3 coding DNA: TGCGCCAGCAGCCAAGTGACTAGCGGGAGGGACACCGGGGAGCTGTTTTTT. As protein: CASSQVTSGRDTGELFF.

The chain uses TRBV10-3 and TRBJ1-1; tentatively, D is TRBD1 (6 bases). This CDR3 is built from 17 residues. The germline gives CDR1 ENHRY, CDR2 SYGVKD. V lost 7 bases and J 4 bases, leaving 25 bases between the germline ends. The CDR3 sequence: CAITSQKQGPGGTEAFF. CDR3 sequence (DNA): TGTGCCATCACCTCCCAAAAACAGGGCCCGGGAGGCACTGAAGCTTTCTTT.

The chain uses TRBV30 and TRBJ2-1, with 8 bases aligning to TRBD2. J lost 0 bases, V lost 0 bases, and 10 bases had no gene match. The germline gives CDR1 GTSNPN, CDR2 SVGIG (reference sequence). This CDR3 spans 18 amino acids. CDR3 DNA sequence: TGTGCCTGGAGTGTCACCGGACTTAGCGGGAACTCCTACAATGAGCAGTTCTTC. Encoded protein: CAWSVTGLSGNSYNEQFF.

This chain joins TRBV28 and TRBJ2-3; TRBD1 matches at 7 bases. Trimming took 3 bases from V and 2 from J; bases not matched to a gene: 5. This CDR3 spans 15 amino acids. CDR1 MDHEN and CDR2 SYDVKM come from the germline V gene. The DNA for the CDR3 is TGTGCCAGCAGTTTGACAGGGCTTACCACAGATACGCAGTATTTT. It is translated as CASSLTGLTTDTQYF.

The rearrangement links TRBV14 to TRBJ2-1, with TRBD2 matching 9 bases. CDR1 is SGHDN and CDR2 is FVKESK in the germline V gene. V shed 0 bases and J 2 bases; nucleotides not matched to a gene: 8. This CDR3 region has 18 residues. The DNA for the CDR3 is TGTGCCAGCAGCCAAGATAAACTAGCGGGTGTTACCTACAATGAGCAGTTCTTC. It encodes CASSQDKLAGVTYNEQFF.

V is TRBV19 and J is TRBJ2-5, with 8 bases identical to TRBD2. Germline CDR1 and CDR2: LNHDA and SQIVND (reference sequence). V lost 3 bases and J lost 5; bases outside the gene matches: 8. This CDR3 comprises 15 residues. In DNA, the CDR3 is TGTGCCAGTAGTATCGCCGGGACTAGTTGGGAGACCCAGTACTTC. This codes for CASSIAGTSWETQYF.

This clone was found a few times. The chain uses TRBV5-4 and TRBJ2-3; 7 nucleotides match TRBD2. The CDR3 has 16 residues. Germline V gene sequence: CDR1 SGHNT, CDR2 YYREEE (reference sequence). Trimming took 4 bases from V and 1 from J; bases not matched to a gene: 9. The CDR3, as DNA: TGTGCCAGCAGCCCCAAGGGAGGGGTGGGCACAGATACGCAGTATTTT. It is translated as CASSPKGGVGTDTQYF.

The chain links TRBV5-4 to TRBJ1-4; a weak D match, TRBD1 (5 bases). CDR1 and CDR2 (germline): SGHNT, YYREEE (reference sequence). Trimming took 0 bases from V and 9 from J, leaving 15 bases between them. CDR3 length: 15 residues. CDR3: CASSLGEGRYQKLFF. For the CDR3, the DNA is TGTGCCAGCAGCTTGGGGGAGGGACGTTATCAAAAACTGTTTTTT.

V usage is TRBV27 and J usage is TRBJ2-5; 9 bases match TRBD2. Germline V lookup: CDR1 MNHEY, CDR2 SMNVEV (reference sequence). V lost 3 bases, J lost 6 bases, and 8 bases stayed unmatched. The CDR3 contains 15 residues. CDR3 coding DNA: TGTGCCAGCAGTTTTTCGGCGGGGGGGGTCAAGACCCAGTACTTC. Translation: CASSFSAGGVKTQYF.

CDR3 protein: CASSQEVQGAANTGELFF. For the CDR3, the DNA is TGCGCCAGCAGCCAAGAGGTTCAGGGGGCAGCGAACACCGGGGAGCTGTTTTTT. The chain recombines TRBV4-3 with TRBJ2-2; the match to TRBD1 covers 8 bases. Germline CDR1 LGHNA, CDR2 YSLEER. The CDR3 is 18 residues long. V trimming: 0 bases; J trimming: 0 bases; junction bases outside the gene matches: 6.

The V and J genes are TRBV7-6 and TRBJ2-5, with D perhaps matching TRBD1 (6 bases). The closer fit of TRBJ2-7 to the DNA end suggests the J call may be wrong. This CDR3 region has 16 residues. Looked up from germline, CDR1 is SGHVS and CDR2 is FNYEAQ. The CDR3: CASSPNPAAGAYEQYF. The CDR3 DNA is TGTGCCAGCAGCCCTAATCCGGCGGCAGGGGCGTACGAGCAGTACTTC.